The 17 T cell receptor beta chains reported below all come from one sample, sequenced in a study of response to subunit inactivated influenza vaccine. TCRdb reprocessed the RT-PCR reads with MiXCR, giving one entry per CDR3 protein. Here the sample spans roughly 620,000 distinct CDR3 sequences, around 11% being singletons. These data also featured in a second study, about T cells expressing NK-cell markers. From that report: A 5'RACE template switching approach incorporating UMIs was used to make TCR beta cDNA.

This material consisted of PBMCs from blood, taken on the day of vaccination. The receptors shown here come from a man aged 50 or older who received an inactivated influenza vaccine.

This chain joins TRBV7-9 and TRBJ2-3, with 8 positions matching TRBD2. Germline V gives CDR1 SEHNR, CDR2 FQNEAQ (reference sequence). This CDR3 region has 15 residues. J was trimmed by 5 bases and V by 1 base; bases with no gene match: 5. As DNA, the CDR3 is TGTGCCAGCAGCTTAGTAGAGCGGGAGAGAGATACGCAGTATTTT. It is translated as CASSLVERERDTQYF. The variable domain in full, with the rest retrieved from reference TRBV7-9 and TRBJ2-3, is DTGVSQNPRHKITKRGQNVTFRCDPISEHNRLYWYRQTLGQGPEFLTYFQNEAQLEKSRLLSDRFSAERPKGSFSTLEIQRTEQGDSAMYLCASSLVERERDTQYFGPGTRLTVL.

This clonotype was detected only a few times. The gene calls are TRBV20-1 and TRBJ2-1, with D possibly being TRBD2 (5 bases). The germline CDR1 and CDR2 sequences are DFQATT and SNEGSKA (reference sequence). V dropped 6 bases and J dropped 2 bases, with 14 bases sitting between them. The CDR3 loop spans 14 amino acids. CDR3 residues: CSAKRMTTYNEQFF. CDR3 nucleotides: TGCAGTGCCAAGCGGATGACTACCTACAATGAGCAGTTCTTC.

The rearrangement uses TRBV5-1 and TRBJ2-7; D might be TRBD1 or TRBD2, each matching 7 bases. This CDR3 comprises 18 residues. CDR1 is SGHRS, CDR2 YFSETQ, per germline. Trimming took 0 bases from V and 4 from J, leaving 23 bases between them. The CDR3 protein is CASSLGYPDQGGFYEQYF. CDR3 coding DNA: TGCGCCAGCAGCTTGGGGTACCCCGACCAGGGGGGGTTTTACGAGCAGTACTTC. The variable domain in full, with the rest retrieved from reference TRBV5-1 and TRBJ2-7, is KAGVTQTPRYLIKTRGQQVTLSCSPISGHRSVSWYQQTPGQGLQFLFEYFSETQRNKGNFPGRFSGRQFSNSRSEMNVSTLELGDSALYLCASSLGYPDQGGFYEQYFGPGTRLTVT.

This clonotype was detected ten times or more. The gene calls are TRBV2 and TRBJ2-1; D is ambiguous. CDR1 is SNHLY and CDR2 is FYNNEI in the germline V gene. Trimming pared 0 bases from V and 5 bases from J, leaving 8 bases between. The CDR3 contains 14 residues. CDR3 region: CASSEARPDNEQFF. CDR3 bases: TGTGCCAGCAGTGAAGCGCGACCGGACAATGAGCAGTTCTTC. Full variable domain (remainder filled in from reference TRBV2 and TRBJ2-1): EPEVTQTPSHQVTQMGQEVILRCVPISNHLYFYWYRQILGQKVEFLVSFYNNEISEKSEIFDDQFSVERPDGSNFTLKIRSTKLEDSAMYFCASSEARPDNEQFFGPGTRLTVL.

The CDR3 DNA sequence: TGTGCCCTGCGGAGTTCCTACAATGAGCAGTTCTTC. This gives the protein CALRSSYNEQFF. This chain uses TRBV28 with TRBJ2-1, with D hard to call. The ends were cut back, 11 bases at V and 1 base at J, with 9 bases in the middle. There are 12 residues in the CDR3. The germline V gene has CDR1 MDHEN and CDR2 SYDVKM.

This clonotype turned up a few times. In DNA form, the CDR3 reads TGTGCCAGCAGCCGCCTCCGGGACTTCTACGAGCAGTACTTC. Amino acid sequence: CASSRLRDFYEQYF. The rearrangement uses TRBV7-2 and TRBJ2-7; D is possibly TRBD2 (6 bases). The CDR3 has 14 amino acids. The V gene lost 5 bases and the J gene lost 3 bases, with 14 bases spanning the gap. Germline loops: CDR1 SGHTA, CDR2 FQGNSA. Supplemented by reference TRBV7-2 and TRBJ2-7, the full variable domain reads GAGVSQSPSNKVTEKGKDVELRCDPISGHTALYWYRQSLGQGLEFLIYFQGNSAPDKSGLPSDRFSAERTGGSVSTLTIQRTQQEDSAVYLCASSRLRDFYEQYFGPGTRLTVT.

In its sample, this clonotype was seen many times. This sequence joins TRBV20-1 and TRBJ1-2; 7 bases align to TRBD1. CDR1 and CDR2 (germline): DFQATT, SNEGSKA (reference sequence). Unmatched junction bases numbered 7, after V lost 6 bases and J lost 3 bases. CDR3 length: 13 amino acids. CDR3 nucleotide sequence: TGCAGTGCGCGTACAGGGGCCGACTATGGCTACACCTTC. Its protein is CSARTGADYGYTF.

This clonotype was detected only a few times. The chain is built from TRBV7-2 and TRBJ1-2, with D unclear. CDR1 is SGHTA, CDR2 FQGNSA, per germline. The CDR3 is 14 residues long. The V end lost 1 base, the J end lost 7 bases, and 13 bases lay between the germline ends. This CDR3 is CASSLGGHLGGYTF. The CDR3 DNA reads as TGTGCCAGCAGCTTAGGTGGTCATTTGGGTGGCTACACCTTC. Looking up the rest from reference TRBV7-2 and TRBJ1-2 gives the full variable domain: GAGVSQSPSNKVTEKGKDVELRCDPISGHTALYWYRQSLGQGLEFLIYFQGNSAPDKSGLPSDRFSAERTGGSVSTLTIQRTQQEDSAVYLCASSLGGHLGGYTFGSGTRLTVV.

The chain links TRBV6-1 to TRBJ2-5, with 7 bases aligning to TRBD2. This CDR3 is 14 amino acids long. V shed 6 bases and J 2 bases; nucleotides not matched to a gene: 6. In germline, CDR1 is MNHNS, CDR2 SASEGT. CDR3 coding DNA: TGTGCCAGCAGAAAGGAAGCGGGGCAAGAGACCCAGTACTTC. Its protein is CASRKEAGQETQYF.

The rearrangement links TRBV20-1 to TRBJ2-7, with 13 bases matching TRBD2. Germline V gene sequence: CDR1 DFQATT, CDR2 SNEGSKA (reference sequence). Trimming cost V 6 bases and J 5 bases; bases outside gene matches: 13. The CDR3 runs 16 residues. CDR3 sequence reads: CSALTPTSGGIDEQYF. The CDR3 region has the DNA TGCAGTGCCCTTACACCGACTAGCGGGGGGATCGACGAGCAGTACTTC.

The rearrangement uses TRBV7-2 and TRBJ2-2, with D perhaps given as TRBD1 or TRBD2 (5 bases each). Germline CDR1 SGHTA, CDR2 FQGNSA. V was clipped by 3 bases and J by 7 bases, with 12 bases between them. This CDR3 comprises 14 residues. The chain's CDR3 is CASSFSGAGGELFF. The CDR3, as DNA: TGTGCCAGCAGCTTTTCCGGGGCGGGCGGGGAGCTGTTTTTT. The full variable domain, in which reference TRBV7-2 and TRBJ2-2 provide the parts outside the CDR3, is GAGVSQSPSNKVTEKGKDVELRCDPISGHTALYWYRQSLGQGLEFLIYFQGNSAPDKSGLPSDRFSAERTGGSVSTLTIQRTQQEDSAVYLCASSFSGAGGELFFGEGSRLTVL.

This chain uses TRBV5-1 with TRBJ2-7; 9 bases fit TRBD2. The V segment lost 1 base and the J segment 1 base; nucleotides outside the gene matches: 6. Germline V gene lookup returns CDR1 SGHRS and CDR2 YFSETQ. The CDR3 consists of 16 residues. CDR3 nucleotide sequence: TGCGCCAGCAGCTTGAGCTCGCTAGCGGGGTCCTACGAGCAGTACTTC. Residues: CASSLSSLAGSYEQYF.

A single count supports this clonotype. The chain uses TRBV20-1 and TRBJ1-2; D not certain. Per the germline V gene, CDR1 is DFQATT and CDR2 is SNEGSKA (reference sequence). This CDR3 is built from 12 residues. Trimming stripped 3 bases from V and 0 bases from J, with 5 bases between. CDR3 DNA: TGCAGTGCTAGTAGCACTAACTATGGCTACACCTTC. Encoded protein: CSASSTNYGYTF.

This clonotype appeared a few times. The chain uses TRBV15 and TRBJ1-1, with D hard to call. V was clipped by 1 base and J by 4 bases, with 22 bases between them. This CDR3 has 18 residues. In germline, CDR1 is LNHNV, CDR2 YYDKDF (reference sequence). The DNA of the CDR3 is TGTGCCACCAGCAGAGCTGTTTCGAGAGTGGCCGCGAGCACTGAAGCTTTCTTT. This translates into CATSRAVSRVAASTEAFF.

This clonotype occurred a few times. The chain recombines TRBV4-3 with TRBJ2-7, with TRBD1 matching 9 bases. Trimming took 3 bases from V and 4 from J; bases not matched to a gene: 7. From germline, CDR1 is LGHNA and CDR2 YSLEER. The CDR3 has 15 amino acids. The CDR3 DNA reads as TGCGCCAGCAGCCAGTCCGGGACAGGGTGGTACGAGCAGTACTTC. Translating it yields CASSQSGTGWYEQYF.

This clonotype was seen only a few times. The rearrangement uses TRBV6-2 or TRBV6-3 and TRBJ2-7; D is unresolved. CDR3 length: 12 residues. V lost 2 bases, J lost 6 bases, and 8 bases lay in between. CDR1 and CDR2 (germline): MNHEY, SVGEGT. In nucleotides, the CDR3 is TGTGCCAGCAGTTACAAGGGTTCCGAGCAGTACTTC. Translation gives CASSYKGSEQYF.

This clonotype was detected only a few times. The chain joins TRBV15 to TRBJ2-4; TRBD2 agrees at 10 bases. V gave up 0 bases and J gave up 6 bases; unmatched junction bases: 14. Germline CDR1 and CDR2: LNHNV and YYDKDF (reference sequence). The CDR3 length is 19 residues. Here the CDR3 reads CATSRDGVRLAGVGNIQYF. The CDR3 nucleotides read TGTGCCACCAGCAGAGATGGGGTTAGGCTAGCGGGAGTAGGAAACATTCAGTACTTC.